This T cell receptor (beta chain) was sequenced for a study of CD8 T cells in ankylosing spondylitis (dated by TCRdb to 2016 to 2017). Regarding the complete study: The study profiled T cell receptor beta repertoires in healthy donors and ankylosing spondylitis patients to find disease-linked TCR variants. Peripheral blood was sampled, and synovial fluid was additionally collected from ankylosing spondylitis patients. The whole study cohort included 108 healthy donors and 25 ankylosing spondylitis patients.

With regard to this clonotype: Its binding antigen is unknown. Qualities for individual bases were not recorded, and no much larger clone is one base off.

Broader findings and caveats from the paper: A TCR beta motif made up of several highly homologous amino acid variants appeared to be characteristic of blood from ankylosing spondylitis patients. Some motif variants were previously reported in synovial fluid and blood of reactive arthritis patients, suggesting common disease-initiation mechanisms. The disease-linked clones were reported to be significantly enriched in matched synovial fluid samples from ankylosing spondylitis patients. The disease-linked clones had a CD8+ phenotype and were found at relatively low frequencies in peripheral blood.

The sample was run on an Illumina HiSeq 2500. Quantitative 5'-RACE with molecular barcodes was the method used to prepare the TCR beta libraries. The study's processing was this. A new computational method, built on a probabilistic model of VDJ rearrangement, was used to identify disease-linked TCR variants. TCRdb cleaned the public reads at Q25 with fastp, built clones with MiXCR and kept in-frame beta chains. Under each unique CDR3 protein, matching rows form one entry showing the most common genes and DNA. The V and J calls shown here were made by TCRdb, not taken from the authors' results. The sample contains 350,000 to 400,000 distinct CDR3 sequences, 20% of them found a single time. The ten largest clonotypes hold less than 15% of the sample. The germline V gene provides CDR1 SGHDT and CDR2 YYEEEE. Measured from the cysteine to the phenylalanine, the CDR3 is 15 residues long. Only the CDR3 DNA is retained, 45 bases long and in frame from the first base. V is cut by 1 base and J by 0 bases, and the space between the germline ends is 9 bases.

The sequenced sample consisted of blood, either unsorted or a sorted T cell fraction (not recorded which). The sequence was obtained from a male donor with ankylosing spondylitis or in good health (not recorded which). The chain is made from TRBV5-6 and TRBJ2-3, with a weak D call of TRBD1 (6 bases match). The sequence in DNA is TGTGCCAGCAGCTTGACAGGGAAAAGCACAGATACGCAGTATTTT. Translated, this is CASSLTGKSTDTQYF.